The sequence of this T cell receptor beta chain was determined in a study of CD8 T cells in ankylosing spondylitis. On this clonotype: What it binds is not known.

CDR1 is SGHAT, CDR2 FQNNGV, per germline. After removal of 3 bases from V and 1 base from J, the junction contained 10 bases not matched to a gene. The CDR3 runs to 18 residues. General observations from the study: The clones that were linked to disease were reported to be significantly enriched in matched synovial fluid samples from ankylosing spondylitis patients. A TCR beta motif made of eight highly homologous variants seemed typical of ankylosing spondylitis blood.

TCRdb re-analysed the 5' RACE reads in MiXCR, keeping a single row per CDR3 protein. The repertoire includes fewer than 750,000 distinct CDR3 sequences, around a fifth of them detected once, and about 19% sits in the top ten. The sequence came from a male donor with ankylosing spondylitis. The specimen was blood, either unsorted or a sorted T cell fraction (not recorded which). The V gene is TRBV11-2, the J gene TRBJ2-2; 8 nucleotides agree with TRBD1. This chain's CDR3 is CASSFQGAGRGNTGELFF. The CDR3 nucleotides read TGTGCCAGCAGCTTCCAGGGGGCTGGAAGGGGGAACACCGGGGAGCTGTTTTTT.